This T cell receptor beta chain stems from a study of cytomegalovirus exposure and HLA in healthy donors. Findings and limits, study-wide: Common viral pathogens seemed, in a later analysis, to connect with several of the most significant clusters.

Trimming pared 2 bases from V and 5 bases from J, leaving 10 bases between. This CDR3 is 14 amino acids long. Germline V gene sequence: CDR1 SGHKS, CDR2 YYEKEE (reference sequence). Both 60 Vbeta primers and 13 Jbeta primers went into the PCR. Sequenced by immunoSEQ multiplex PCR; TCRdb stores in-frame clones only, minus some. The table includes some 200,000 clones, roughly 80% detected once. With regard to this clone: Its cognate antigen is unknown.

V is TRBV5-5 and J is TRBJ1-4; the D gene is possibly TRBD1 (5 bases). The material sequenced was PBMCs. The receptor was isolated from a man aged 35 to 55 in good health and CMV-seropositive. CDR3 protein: CASSFPGLNEKLFF. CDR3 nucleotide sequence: TGTGCCAGCAGCTTCCCGGGACTAAATGAAAAACTGTTTTTT.